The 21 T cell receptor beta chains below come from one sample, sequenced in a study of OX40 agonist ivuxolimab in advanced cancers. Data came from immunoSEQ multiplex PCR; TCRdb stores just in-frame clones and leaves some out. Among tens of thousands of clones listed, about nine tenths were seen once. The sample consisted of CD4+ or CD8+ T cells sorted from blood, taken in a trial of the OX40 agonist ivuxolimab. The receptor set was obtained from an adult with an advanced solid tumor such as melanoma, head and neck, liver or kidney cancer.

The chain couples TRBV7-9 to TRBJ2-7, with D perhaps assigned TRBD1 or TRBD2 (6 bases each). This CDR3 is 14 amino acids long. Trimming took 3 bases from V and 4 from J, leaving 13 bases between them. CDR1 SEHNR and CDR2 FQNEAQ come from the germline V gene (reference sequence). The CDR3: CASSLGGASYEQYF. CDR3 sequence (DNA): TGTGCCAGCAGCTTGGGGGGCGCATCTTACGAGCAGTACTTC.

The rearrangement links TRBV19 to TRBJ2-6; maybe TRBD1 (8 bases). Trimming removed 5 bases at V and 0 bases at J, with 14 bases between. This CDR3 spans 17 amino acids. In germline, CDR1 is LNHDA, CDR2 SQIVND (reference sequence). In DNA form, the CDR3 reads TGTGCCAGTAGTGCGGGGGACAGGCTCTCTGGGGCCAACGTCCTGACTTTC. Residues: CASSAGDRLSGANVLTF.

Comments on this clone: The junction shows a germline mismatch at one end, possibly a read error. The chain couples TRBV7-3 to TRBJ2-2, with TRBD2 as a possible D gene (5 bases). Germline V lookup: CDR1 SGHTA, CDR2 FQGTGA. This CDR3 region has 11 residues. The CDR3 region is CASSRYRGAVF. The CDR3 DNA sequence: TGTGCCAGCAGCCGCTACCGGGGAGCTGTTTTT.

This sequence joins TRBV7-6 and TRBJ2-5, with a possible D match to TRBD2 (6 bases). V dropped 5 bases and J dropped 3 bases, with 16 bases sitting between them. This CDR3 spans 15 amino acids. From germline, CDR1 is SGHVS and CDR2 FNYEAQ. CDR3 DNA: TGTGCCAGCAGCCACGGAGGGCGGTTAAAAGAGACCCAGTACTTC. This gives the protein CASSHGGRLKETQYF.

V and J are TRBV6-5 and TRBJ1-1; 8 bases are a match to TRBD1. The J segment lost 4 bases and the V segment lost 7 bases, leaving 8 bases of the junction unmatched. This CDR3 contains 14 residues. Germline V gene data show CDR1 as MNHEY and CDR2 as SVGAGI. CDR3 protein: CASTITGGVTEAFF. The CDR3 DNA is TGTGCCAGCACAATCACAGGGGGTGTCACTGAAGCTTTCTTT.

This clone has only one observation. For the CDR3, the DNA is TGTGCCAGTAGTATAGAAGACAGGGTGAACACTGAAGCTTTCTTT. Protein sequence: CASSIEDRVNTEAFF. V is TRBV19 and J is TRBJ1-1, with 7 bases identical to TRBD1. This CDR3 contains 15 residues. Per germline, CDR1 LNHDA and CDR2 SQIVND (reference sequence). The V segment lost 0 bases and the J segment 0 bases; nucleotides outside the gene matches: 1.

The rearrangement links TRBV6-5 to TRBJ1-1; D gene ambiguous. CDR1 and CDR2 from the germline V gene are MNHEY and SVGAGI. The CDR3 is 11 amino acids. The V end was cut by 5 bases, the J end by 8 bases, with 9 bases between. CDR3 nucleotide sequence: TGTGCCAGCAGTGTCCGGGGAGAAGCTTTCTTT. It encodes CASSVRGEAFF.

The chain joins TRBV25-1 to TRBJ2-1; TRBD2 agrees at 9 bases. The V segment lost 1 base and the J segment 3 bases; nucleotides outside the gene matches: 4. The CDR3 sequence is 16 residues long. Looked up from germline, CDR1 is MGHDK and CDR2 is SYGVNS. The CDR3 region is CASSEFGGRGYNEQFF. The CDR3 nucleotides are TGTGCCAGCAGTGAATTTGGCGGGAGGGGCTACAATGAGCAGTTCTTC. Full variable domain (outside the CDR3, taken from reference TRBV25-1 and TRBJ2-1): EADIYQTPRYLVIGTGKKITLECSQTMGHDKMYWYQQDPGMELHLIHYSYGVNSTEKGDLSSESTVSRIRTEHFPLTLESARPSHTSQYLCASSEFGGRGYNEQFFGPGTRLTVL.

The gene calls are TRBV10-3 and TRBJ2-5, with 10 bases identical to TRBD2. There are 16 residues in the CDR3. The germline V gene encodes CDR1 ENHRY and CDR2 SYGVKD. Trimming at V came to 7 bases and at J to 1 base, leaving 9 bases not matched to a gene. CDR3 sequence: CAIKSAAGGPQETQYF. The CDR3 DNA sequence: TGTGCCATCAAATCAGCAGCGGGAGGGCCCCAAGAGACCCAGTACTTC.

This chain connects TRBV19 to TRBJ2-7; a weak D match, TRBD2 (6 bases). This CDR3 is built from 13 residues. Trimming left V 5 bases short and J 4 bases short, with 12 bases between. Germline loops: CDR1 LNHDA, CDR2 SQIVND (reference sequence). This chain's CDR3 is CASSEEAGYEQYF. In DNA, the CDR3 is TGTGCCAGTAGTGAAGAAGCGGGTTACGAGCAGTACTTC.

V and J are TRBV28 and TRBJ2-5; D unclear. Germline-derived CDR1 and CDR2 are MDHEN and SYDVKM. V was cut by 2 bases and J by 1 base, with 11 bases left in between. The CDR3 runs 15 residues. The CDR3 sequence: CASSLGWQLQETQYF. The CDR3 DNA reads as TGTGCCAGCAGTTTAGGTTGGCAGCTCCAAGAGACCCAGTACTTC.

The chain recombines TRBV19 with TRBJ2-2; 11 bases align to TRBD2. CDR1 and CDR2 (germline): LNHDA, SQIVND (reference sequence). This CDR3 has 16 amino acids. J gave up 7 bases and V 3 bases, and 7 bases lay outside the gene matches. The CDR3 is CASSILTSGINGELFF. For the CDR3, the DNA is TGTGCCAGTAGTATCCTGACTAGCGGGATAAACGGGGAGCTGTTTTTT. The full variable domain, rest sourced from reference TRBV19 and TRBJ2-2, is DGGITQSPKYLFRKEGQNVTLSCEQNLNHDAMYWYRQDPGQGLRLIYYSQIVNDFQKGDIAEGYSVSREKKESFPLTVTSAQKNPTAFYLCASSILTSGINGELFFGEGSRLTVL.

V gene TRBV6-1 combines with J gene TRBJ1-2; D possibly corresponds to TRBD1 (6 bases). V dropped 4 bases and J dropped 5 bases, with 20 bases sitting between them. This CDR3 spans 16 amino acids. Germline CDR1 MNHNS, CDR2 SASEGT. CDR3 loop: CASSALPRQVGYGYTF. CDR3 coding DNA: TGTGCCAGCAGTGCACTCCCCAGACAGGTTGGGTATGGCTACACCTTC.

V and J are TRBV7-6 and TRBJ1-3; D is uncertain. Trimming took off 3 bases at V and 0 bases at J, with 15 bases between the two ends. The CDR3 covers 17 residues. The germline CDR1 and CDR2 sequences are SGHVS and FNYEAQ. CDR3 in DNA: TGTGCCAGCAGCTTCGGTCAGGTGGAGAGCTCTGGAAACACCATATATTTT. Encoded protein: CASSFGQVESSGNTIYF.

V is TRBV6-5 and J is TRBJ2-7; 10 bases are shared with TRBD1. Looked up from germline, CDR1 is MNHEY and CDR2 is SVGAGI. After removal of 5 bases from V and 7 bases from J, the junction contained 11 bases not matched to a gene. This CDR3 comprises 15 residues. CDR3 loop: CASSPPGQGTGEQYF. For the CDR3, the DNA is TGTGCCAGCAGTCCACCGGGACAGGGGACGGGGGAGCAGTACTTC.

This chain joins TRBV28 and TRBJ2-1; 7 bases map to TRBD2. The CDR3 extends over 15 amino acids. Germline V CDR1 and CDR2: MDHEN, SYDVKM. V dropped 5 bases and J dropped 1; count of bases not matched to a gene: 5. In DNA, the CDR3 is TGTGCCAGCAGTCCCACCGGGGGGTCCTACAATGAGCAGTTCTTC. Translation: CASSPTGGSYNEQFF.

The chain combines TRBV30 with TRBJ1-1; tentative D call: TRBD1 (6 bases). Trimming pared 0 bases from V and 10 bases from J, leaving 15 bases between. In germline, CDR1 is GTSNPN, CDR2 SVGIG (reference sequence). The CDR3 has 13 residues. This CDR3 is CAWSVLGGLGAFF. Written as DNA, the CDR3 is TGTGCCTGGAGTGTATTGGGGGGGCTAGGAGCTTTCTTT.

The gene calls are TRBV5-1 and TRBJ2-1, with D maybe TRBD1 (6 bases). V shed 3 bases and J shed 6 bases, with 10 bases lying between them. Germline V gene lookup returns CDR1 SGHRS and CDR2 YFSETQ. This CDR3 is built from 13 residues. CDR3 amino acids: CASSSGEANEQFF. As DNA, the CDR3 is TGCGCCAGCAGCTCAGGGGAAGCCAATGAGCAGTTCTTC.

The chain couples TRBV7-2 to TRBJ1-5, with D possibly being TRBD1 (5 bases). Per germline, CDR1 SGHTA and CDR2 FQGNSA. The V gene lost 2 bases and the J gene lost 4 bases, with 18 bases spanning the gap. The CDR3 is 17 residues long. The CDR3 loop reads CASSLFPPGAGNQPQHF. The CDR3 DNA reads TGTGCCAGCAGCTTATTCCCCCCCGGGGCGGGAAATCAGCCCCAGCATTTT.

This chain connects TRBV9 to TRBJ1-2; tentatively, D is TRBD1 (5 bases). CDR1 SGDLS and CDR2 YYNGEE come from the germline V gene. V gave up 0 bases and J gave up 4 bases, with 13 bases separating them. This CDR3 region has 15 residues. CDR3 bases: TGTGCCAGCAGCGTAGGTCCAGGGTCTAGCTATGGCTACACCTTC. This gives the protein CASSVGPGSSYGYTF.

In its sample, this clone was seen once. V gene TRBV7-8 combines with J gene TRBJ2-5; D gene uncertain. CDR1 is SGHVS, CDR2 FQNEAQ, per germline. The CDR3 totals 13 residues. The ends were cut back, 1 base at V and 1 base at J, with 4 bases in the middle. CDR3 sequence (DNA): TGTGCCAGCAGCTTAGAACTCCAAGAGACCCAGTACTTC. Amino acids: CASSLELQETQYF.